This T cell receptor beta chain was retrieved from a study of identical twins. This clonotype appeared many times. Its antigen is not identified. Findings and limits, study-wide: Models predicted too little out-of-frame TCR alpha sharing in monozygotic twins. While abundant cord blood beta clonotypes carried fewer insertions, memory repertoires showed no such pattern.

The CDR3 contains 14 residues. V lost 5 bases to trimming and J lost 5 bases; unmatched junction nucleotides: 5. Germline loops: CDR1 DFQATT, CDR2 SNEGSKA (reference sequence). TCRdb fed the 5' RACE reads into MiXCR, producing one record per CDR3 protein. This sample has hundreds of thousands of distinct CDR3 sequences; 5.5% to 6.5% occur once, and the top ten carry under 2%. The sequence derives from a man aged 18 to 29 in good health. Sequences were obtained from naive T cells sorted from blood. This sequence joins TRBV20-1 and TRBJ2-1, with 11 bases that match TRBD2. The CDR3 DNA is TGCAGTGCTGGAAGACTAGCGGGGAACAATGAGCAGTTCTTC. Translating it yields CSAGRLAGNNEQFF.